These 7 T cell receptor beta chains originate from one sample sequenced in a study of cytomegalovirus exposure and HLA in healthy donors. The PCR used 60 Vbeta and 13 Jbeta primers. Libraries were prepared by immunoSEQ multiplex PCR; TCRdb keeps only in-frame clonotypes and omits some of them. The sample shows 95,000 to 100,000 clones, about 80% of them seen only once. Sequencing used PBMCs. These receptors were collected from a man aged 35-49 years in good health and CMV-seronegative.

The chain carries TRBV15 and TRBJ2-5; perhaps TRBD1 as D (6 bases). Germline values: CDR1 LNHNV, CDR2 YYDKDF (reference sequence). The CDR3 extends over 18 amino acids. Deletions cut 7 bases from V and 5 bases from J, with 29 bases between. CDR3 loop: CATTRGGEGVPGGETQYF. The CDR3 nucleotides read TGTGCCACCACCAGGGGCGGCGAAGGGGTCCCGGGTGGGGAGACCCAGTACTTC.

This chain's CDR3 is CASSLQGANTEAFF. The CDR3, as DNA: TGTGCCAGCAGTTTACAGGGGGCGAACACTGAAGCTTTCTTT. This sequence joins TRBV28 and TRBJ1-1; 8 nucleotides align to TRBD1. The germline V gene encodes CDR1 MDHEN and CDR2 SYDVKM. The CDR3 is 14 amino acids. The junction had 0 bases not matched to a gene; V was cut back by 2 bases and J by 1 base.

This sequence joins TRBV6-5 and TRBJ2-3; 9 bases map to TRBD2. The V and J ends lost 4 bases and 0 bases, in that order; junction bases with no gene match: 5. Germline V lookup: CDR1 MNHEY, CDR2 SVGAGI. The CDR3 totals 16 residues. The CDR3 sequence is CASSWALAGSTDTQYF. In DNA, the CDR3 is TGTGCCAGCAGTTGGGCCCTAGCGGGAAGCACAGATACGCAGTATTTT.

The chain joins TRBV5-1 to TRBJ2-1; 10 positions match TRBD2. CDR1 and CDR2 from the germline V gene are SGHRS and YFSETQ. The CDR3 length is 16 residues. Germline trimming cut 4 bases from V and 5 bases from J; bases unmatched to any gene: 9. The chain's CDR3 is CASSLQIGLADNEQFF. The CDR3 nucleotides are TGCGCCAGCAGCCTTCAAATTGGACTAGCGGACAATGAGCAGTTCTTC. The full variable domain, completed using reference TRBV5-1 and TRBJ2-1, is KAGVTQTPRYLIKTRGQQVTLSCSPISGHRSVSWYQQTPGQGLQFLFEYFSETQRNKGNFPGRFSGRQFSNSRSEMNVSTLELGDSALYLCASSLQIGLADNEQFFGPGTRLTVL.

CDR3 coding DNA: TGTGCCAGCAGTTTAGGGGGGTCCTACGAGCAGTACTTC. It yields the protein CASSLGGSYEQYF. The gene calls are TRBV27 and TRBJ2-7, with D perhaps TRBD2 (6 bases). Germline V gene lookup returns CDR1 MNHEY and CDR2 SMNVEV (reference sequence). Trimming left V 2 bases short and J 1 base short, with 6 bases between. CDR3 length equals 13 residues.

The chain links TRBV18 to TRBJ2-7, with D unresolved. Per the germline V gene, CDR1 is KGHSH and CDR2 is LQKENI. This CDR3 region has 13 residues. Trimming pared 6 bases from V and 0 bases from J, leaving 9 bases between. The CDR3 spells CASSAPASYEQYF. The CDR3 coding sequence is TGTGCCAGCTCGGCTCCCGCCTCCTACGAGCAGTACTTC.

V usage is TRBV29-1 and J usage is TRBJ2-1, with D perhaps TRBD2 (6 bases). Trimming stripped 3 bases from V and 4 bases from J, with 16 bases between. In germline, CDR1 is SQVTM, CDR2 ANQGSEA. The CDR3 length is 15 residues. Here the CDR3 DNA reads TGCAGCGTTGATGGGGCGGGAACTTCTTACAATGAGCAGTTCTTC. It codes for CSVDGAGTSYNEQFF.